The rows below give T cell receptor beta chains drawn from one sample of a study of cytomegalovirus exposure and HLA in healthy donors. Repertoires were generated with immunoSEQ multiplex PCR, while TCRdb's copy carries only in-frame clones and drops some. Among around 100,000 clones listed, 73% were seen once. Sequencing was carried out using PBMCs. Every receptor here comes from a man aged 40-50 years in good health and CMV-seronegative. CDR3s include the opening cysteine and the closing phenylalanine or tryptophan. D genes are given only for firm matches. A clone size is listed for some rows: how often the clone was seen (once, few, many), or a class if it is expanded.

d_call	clone_size	v_call	j_call	cdr3_aa	cdr3_nt
TRBD2	NA	TRBV11-2	TRBJ2-1	CASSLTSGVHEQFF	TGTGCCAGCAGCTTAACTAGCGGGGTTCATGAGCAGTTCTTC
NA	NA	TRBV5-1	TRBJ2-3	CASSSIQGVKDTQYF	TGCGCCAGCAGCTCAATACAGGGTGTTAAAGATACGCAGTATTTT
NA	NA	TRBV19	TRBJ1-6	CASSYSSYNSPLHF	TGTGCCAGTAGTTATAGCTCCTATAATTCACCCCTCCACTTT
NA	once	TRBV29-1	TRBJ1-2	CSVTTGLYGYTF	TGCAGCGTAACGACAGGCCTCTATGGCTACACCTTC
TRBD1	NA	TRBV7-9	TRBJ2-2	CASSFGTGGTGELFF	TGTGCCAGCAGCTTCGGGACAGGGGGGACCGGGGAGCTGTTTTTT
NA	NA	TRBV15	TRBJ1-1	CATRFIGSTEAFF	TGTGCCACCAGGTTCATCGGGAGCACTGAAGCTTTCTTT
NA	NA	TRBV7-2	TRBJ2-7	CASSLAGVGEQYF	TGTGCCAGCAGCTTAGCAGGGGTTGGGGAGCAGTACTTC
TRBD1	NA	TRBV7-7	TRBJ2-7	CASAGTGGVQYF	TGTGCCAGCGCCGGGACAGGGGGCGTCCAGTACTTC
TRBD2	NA	TRBV19	TRBJ2-7	CASSISGLAGYYEQYF	TGTGCCAGTAGTATCAGTGGACTAGCGGGTTACTACGAGCAGTACTTC
TRBD2	NA	TRBV2	TRBJ2-3	CASSDASGEADTQYF	TGTGCCAGCAGTGATGCTAGCGGGGAAGCAGATACGCAGTATTTT
TRBD2	NA	TRBV10-3	TRBJ2-1	CAISDRGGVSYNEQFF	TGTGCCATCAGTGACCGCGGGGGGGTCTCCTACAATGAGCAGTTCTTC
NA	NA	TRBV25-1	TRBJ1-5	CASSESGWGGANNQPQHF	TGTGCCAGCAGTGAATCGGGATGGGGGGGCGCGAACAATCAGCCCCAGCATTTT
NA	few	TRBV4-2	TRBJ1-6	CASSQDPLAAYRSMDSPLHF	TGTGCCAGCAGCCAAGACCCTCTCGCGGCGTATAGGAGCATGGATTCACCCCTCCACTTT
NA	NA	TRBV25-1	TRBJ1-2	CASSAYRAYGYTF	TGTGCCAGCAGTGCTTACAGGGCCTATGGCTACACCTTC
TRBD2	NA	TRBV19	TRBJ2-1	CATSGLLGNEQFF	TGTGCCACCTCGGGACTACTTGGCAATGAGCAGTTCTTC
TRBD1	NA	TRBV19	TRBJ1-1	CASLRQGATTEAFF	TGTGCCAGTCTGAGACAGGGGGCTACCACTGAAGCTTTCTTT
NA	once	TRBV5-1	TRBJ1-2	CASSEGQTERYGYTF	TGCGCCAGCAGCGAAGGACAGACGGAGAGGTATGGCTACACCTTC
NA	NA	TRBV6-1	TRBJ1-1	CASTQTGTKAFF	TGTGCCAGCACCCAGACAGGAACAAAAGCTTTCTTT
NA	many	TRBV5-6	TRBJ1-1	CASTSRQTGNTEAFF	TGTGCCAGCACCTCTCGACAGACAGGGAACACTGAAGCTTTCTTT
NA	NA	TRBV29-1	TRBJ2-3	CSVDEGADTQYF	TGCAGCGTCGACGAAGGAGCAGATACGCAGTATTTT
NA	few	TRBV28	TRBJ1-4	CASSLIQTGGLFF	TGTGCCAGCAGCCTCATTCAAACCGGAGGACTGTTTTTT
NA	NA	TRBV6-1	TRBJ1-6	CASSLGPGNSPLHF	TGTGCCAGCAGCCTTGGTCCGGGTAATTCACCCCTCCACTTT
TRBD2	NA	TRBV6-1	TRBJ2-3	CASSESSGGPSTQYF	TGTGCCAGCAGTGAATCTAGCGGGGGCCCCAGTACGCAGTATTTT
NA	NA	TRBV29-1	TRBJ1-2	CSVEDVALDTF	TGCAGCGTTGAAGACGTGGCTCTTGACACCTTC
NA	few	TRBV28	TRBJ2-5	CASRTGLWETQYF	TGTGCCAGCAGGACAGGCTTATGGGAGACCCAGTACTTC
TRBD1	NA	TRBV15	TRBJ2-5	CATSRGQGRETQYF	TGTGCCACCAGCAGAGGACAGGGGAGAGAGACCCAGTACTTC
NA	NA	TRBV10-3	TRBJ2-3	CAISGSGGTDTQYF	TGTGCCATCAGTGGCAGCGGAGGCACAGATACGCAGTATTTT
NA	NA	TRBV28	TRBJ1-2	CASSLTGQGYGYTF	TGTGCCAGCAGTTTAACAGGGCAGGGCTATGGCTACACCTTC
NA	once	TRBV5-6	TRBJ1-6	CASSPQARLLSSYNSPLHF	TGTGCCAGCAGCCCGCAGGCCAGATTATTGAGCTCCTATAATTCACCCCTCCACTTT
NA	NA	TRBV19	TRBJ1-5	CASSIVSGGYVYSNQPQHF	TGTGCCAGTAGTATAGTCTCAGGAGGGTACGTGTATAGCAATCAGCCCCAGCATTTT
NA	NA	TRBV5-6	TRBJ2-3	CASSLQAGLDTQYF	TGTGCCAGCAGCTTGCAAGCAGGACTAGATACGCAGTATTTT
TRBD2	NA	TRBV27	TRBJ2-2	CASSPRPGTRLPGELFF	TGTGCCAGCAGTCCAAGACCCGGGACTAGATTGCCCGGGGAGCTGTTTTTT
TRBD2	NA	TRBV5-8	TRBJ2-5	CASSYPSGEETQYF	TGTGCCAGCAGCTACCCTAGCGGGGAGGAGACCCAGTACTTC
TRBD1	NA	TRBV4-1	TRBJ2-5	CASSPNRGTGETQYF	TGCGCCAGCAGCCCAAACAGGGGAACAGGGGAGACCCAGTACTTC
NA	once	TRBV18	TRBJ2-3	CASSPGDTQYF	TGTGCCAGCTCACCCGGAGATACGCAGTATTTT
NA	NA	TRBV2	TRBJ1-5	CASRHTGYNQPQHF	TGTGCCAGCCGACACACAGGTTACAATCAGCCCCAGCATTTT